Reported below is one T cell receptor beta chain. The CDR3 spans 15 residues. Between the trimmed V and J ends, which lost 1 base and 3 bases, there was a span of 12 bases. CDR1 MGHRA and CDR2 YSYEKL come from the germline V gene. Enrollees, 18 to 89 years old, lived in 24 US areas. In the source study's methods: From reference gene primer amplification, estimates of nucleated cell counts were derived. The data were produced by immunoSEQ multiplex PCR, yet TCRdb's version contains in-frame clones alone and is incomplete. Clone size and V and J calls were adopted from that table, with D and trimming inferred from the DNA. The sample yields 300,000 to 500,000 clones, roughly 88% seen once. The entry originates in a study of blood T cell repertoires in COVID-19. About the study: From T cells, B-cell-depleted T cells, or PBMCs came the material, which was cDNA or gDNA.

The specimen sequenced was PBMCs or T cells enriched from blood (not recorded which). V gene TRBV4-1 combines with J gene TRBJ1-1; D gene uncertain. This receptor was obtained from a woman in her 30s with acute COVID-19. The CDR3 DNA is TGCGCCAGCAGCCAAGGGAGGCGAGGTGACACTGAAGCTTTCTTT. Amino acid sequence: CASSQGRRGDTEAFF.